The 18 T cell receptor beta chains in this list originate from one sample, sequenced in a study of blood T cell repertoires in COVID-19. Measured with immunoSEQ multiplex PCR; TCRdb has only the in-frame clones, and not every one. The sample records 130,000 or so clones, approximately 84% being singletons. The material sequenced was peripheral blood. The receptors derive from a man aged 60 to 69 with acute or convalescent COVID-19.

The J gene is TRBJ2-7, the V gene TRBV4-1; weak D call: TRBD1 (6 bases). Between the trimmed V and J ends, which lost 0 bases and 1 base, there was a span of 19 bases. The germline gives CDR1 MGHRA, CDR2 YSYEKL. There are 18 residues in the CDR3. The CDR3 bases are TGCGCCAGCAGCCAAGATATAGGGACACTCCTGAGGTCCTACGAGCAGTACTTC. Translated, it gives CASSQDIGTLLRSYEQYF.

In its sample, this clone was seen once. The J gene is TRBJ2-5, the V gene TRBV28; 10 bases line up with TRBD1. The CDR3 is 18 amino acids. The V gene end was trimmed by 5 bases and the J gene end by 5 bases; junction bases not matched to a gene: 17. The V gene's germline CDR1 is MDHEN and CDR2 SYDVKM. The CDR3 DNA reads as TGTGCCAGCAGTACTTACCGCGGGACAGGGGTTCAGTACGAGACCCAGTACTTC. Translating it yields CASSTYRGTGVQYETQYF.

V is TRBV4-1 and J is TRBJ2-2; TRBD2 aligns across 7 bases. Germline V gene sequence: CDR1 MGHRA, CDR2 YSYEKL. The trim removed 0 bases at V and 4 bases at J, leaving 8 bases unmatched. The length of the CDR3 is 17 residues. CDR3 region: CASSQDPGRPVTGELFF. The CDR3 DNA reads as TGCGCCAGCAGCCAAGACCCCGGGAGGCCGGTCACCGGGGAGCTGTTTTTT.

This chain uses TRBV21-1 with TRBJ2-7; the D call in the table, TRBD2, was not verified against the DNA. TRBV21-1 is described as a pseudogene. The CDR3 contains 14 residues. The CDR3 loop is CASSPHVRRSEQYF. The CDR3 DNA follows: TGTGCCAGCAGCCCACATGTTAGGAGAAGCGAGCAGTACTTC.

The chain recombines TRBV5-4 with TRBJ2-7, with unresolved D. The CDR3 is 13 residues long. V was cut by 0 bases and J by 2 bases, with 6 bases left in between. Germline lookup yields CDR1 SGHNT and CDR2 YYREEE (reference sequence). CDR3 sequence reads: CASSLDRTYEQYF. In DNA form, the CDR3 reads TGTGCCAGCAGCTTGGATAGAACCTACGAGCAGTACTTC.

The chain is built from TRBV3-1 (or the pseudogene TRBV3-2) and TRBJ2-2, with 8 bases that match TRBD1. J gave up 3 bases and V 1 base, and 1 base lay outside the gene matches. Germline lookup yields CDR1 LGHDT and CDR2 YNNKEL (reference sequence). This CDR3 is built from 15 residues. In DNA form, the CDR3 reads TGTGCCAGCAGCCAAGGGACAGGGTACACCGGGGAGCTGTTTTTT. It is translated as CASSQGTGYTGELFF.

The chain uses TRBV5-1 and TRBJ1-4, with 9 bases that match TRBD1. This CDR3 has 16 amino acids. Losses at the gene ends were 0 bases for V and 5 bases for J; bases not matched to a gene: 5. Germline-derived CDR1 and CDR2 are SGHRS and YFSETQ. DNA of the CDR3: TGCGCCAGCAGCTTGGATTCCGGGACAGGGAATGAAAAACTGTTTTTT. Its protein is CASSLDSGTGNEKLFF. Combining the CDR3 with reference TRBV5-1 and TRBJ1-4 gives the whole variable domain KAGVTQTPRYLIKTRGQQVTLSCSPISGHRSVSWYQQTPGQGLQFLFEYFSETQRNKGNFPGRFSGRQFSNSRSEMNVSTLELGDSALYLCASSLDSGTGNEKLFFGSGTQLSVL.

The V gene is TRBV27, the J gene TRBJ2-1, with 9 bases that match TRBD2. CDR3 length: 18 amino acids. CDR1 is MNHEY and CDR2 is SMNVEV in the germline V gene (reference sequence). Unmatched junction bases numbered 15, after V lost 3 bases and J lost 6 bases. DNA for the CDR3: TGTGCCAGCAGTTTGCGGGCCCTGGGGGGGACTAGCCCCAATGAGCAGTTCTTC. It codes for CASSLRALGGTSPNEQFF.

CDR3: CASSQLRDRGRENTEAFF. The CDR3 region has the DNA TGTGCCAGCAGTCAACTTAGGGACAGGGGGCGGGAGAACACTGAAGCTTTCTTT. The chain joins TRBV27 to TRBJ1-1; 12 bases agree with TRBD1. Germline CDR1 MNHEY, CDR2 SMNVEV (reference sequence). J was trimmed by 1 base and V by 5 bases; bases with no gene match: 11. There are 18 residues in the CDR3.

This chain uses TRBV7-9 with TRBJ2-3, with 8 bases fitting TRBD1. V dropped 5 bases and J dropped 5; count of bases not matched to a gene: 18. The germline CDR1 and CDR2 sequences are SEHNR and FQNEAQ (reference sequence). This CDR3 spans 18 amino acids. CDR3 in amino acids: CASSPTGWISGQGDTQYF. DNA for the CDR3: TGTGCCAGCAGCCCGACAGGGTGGATAAGCGGACAGGGAGATACGCAGTATTTT.

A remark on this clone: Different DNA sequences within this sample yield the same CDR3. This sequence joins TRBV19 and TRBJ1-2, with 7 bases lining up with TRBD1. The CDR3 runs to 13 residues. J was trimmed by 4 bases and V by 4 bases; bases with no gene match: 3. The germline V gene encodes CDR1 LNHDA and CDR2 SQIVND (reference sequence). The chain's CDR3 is CASSRQGPYGYTF. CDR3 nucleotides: TGTGCCAGTAGTAGACAGGGTCCCTATGGCTACACCTTC.

CDR3 sequence reads: CASSLGTEILYGYTF. CDR3 coding DNA: TGCGCCAGCAGCTTGGGCACAGAAATTCTCTATGGCTACACCTTC. The genes are TRBV5-1 and TRBJ1-2; no reliable D call. CDR1 and CDR2 (germline): SGHRS, YFSETQ. The CDR3 has 15 amino acids. Trimming removed 0 bases at V and 4 bases at J, with 13 bases between.

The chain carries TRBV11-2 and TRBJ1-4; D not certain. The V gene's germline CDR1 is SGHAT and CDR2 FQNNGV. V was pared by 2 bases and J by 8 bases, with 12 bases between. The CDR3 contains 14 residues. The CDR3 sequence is CASSLSQAQEKLFF. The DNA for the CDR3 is TGTGCCAGCAGCTTAAGTCAGGCACAAGAAAAACTGTTTTTT.

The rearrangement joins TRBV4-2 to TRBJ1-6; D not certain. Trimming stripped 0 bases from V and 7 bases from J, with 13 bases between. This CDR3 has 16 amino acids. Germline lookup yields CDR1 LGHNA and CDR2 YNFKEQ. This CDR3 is CASSQESAVQNSPLHF. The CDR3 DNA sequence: TGTGCCAGCAGCCAAGAAAGTGCAGTCCAGAATTCACCCCTCCACTTT.

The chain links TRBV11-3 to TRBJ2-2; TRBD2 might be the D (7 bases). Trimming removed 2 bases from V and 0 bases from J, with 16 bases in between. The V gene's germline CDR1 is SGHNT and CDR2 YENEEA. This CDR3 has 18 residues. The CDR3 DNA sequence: TGTGCCAGCAGCTTAAGTTTGGGGGGGCAAACGAACACCGGGGAGCTGTTTTTT. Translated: CASSLSLGGQTNTGELFF.

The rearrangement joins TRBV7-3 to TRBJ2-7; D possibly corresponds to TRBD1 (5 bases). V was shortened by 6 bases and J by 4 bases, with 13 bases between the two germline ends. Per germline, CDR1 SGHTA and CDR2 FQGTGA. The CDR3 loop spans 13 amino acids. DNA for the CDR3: TGTGCCAGCAGTCAAGGGGCGGCTTACGAGCAGTACTTC. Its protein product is CASSQGAAYEQYF.

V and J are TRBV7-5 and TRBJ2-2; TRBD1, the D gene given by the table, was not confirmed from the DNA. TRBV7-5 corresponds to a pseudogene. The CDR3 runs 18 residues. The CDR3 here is CVRSSPSTGTQNTGELFF. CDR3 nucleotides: TGTGTCAGAAGCTCACCCTCCACCGGGACACAGAACACCGGGGAGCTGTTTTTT.

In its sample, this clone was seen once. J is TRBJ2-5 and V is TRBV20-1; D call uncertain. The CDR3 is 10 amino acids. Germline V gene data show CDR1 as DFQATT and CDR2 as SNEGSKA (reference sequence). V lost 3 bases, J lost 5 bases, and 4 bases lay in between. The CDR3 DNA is TGCAGTGCTAGGGAGGAGACCCAGTACTTC. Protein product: CSAREETQYF.